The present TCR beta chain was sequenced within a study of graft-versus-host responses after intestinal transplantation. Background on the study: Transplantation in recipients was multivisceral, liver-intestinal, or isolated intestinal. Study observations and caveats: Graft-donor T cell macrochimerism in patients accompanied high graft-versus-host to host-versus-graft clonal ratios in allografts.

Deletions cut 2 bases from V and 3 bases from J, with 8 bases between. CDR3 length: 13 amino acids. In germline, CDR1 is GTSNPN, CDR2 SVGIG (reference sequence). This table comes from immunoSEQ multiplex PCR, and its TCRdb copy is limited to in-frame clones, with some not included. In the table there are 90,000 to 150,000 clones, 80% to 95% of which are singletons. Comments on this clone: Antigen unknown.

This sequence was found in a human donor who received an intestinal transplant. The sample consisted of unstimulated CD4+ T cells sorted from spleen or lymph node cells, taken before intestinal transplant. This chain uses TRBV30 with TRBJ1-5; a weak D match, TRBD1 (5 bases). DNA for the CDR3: TGTGCCTGGAGTATGGGGCCCAATCAGCCCCAGCATTTT. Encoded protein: CAWSMGPNQPQHF.